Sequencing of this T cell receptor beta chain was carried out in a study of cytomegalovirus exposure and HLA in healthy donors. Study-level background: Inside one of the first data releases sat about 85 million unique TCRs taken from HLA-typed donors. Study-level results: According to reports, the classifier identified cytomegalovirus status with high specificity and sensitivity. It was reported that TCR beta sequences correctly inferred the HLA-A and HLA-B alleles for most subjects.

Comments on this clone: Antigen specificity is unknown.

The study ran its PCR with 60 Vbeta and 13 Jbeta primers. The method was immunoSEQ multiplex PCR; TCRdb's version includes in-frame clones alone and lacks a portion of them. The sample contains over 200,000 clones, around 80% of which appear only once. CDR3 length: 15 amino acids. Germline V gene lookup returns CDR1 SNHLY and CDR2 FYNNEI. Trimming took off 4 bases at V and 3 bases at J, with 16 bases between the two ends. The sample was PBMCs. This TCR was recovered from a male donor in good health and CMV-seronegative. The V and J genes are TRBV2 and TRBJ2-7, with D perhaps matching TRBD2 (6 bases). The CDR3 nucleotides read TGTGCCAGCAGTGTACCCGGGACTTACTACTACGAGCAGTACTTC. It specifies CASSVPGTYYYEQYF. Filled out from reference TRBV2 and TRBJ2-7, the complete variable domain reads EPEVTQTPSHQVTQMGQEVILRCVPISNHLYFYWYRQILGQKVEFLVSFYNNEISEKSEIFDDQFSVERPDGSNFTLKIRSTKLEDSAMYFCASSVPGTYYYEQYFGPGTRLTVT.